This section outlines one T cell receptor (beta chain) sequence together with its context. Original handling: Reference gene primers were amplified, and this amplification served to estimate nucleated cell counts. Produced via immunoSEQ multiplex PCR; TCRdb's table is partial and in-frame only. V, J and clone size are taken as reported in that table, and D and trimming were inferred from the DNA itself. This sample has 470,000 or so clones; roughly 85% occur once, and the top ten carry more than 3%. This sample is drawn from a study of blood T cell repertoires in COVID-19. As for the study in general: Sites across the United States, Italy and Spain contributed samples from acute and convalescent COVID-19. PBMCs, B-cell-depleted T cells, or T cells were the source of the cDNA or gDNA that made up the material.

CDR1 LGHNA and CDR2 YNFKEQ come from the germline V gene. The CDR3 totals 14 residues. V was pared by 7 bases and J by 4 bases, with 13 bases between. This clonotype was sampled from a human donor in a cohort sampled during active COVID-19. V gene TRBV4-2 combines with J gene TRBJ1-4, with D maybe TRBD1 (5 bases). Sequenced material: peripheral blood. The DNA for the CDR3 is TGTGCCAGCACCATTGGAAGGGGTAATGAAAAACTGTTTTTT. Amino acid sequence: CASTIGRGNEKLFF.